This is a list of T cell receptor beta chains from one sample in a study of cytomegalovirus exposure and HLA in healthy donors. TCRdb keeps only in-frame clones here, not all; method: immunoSEQ multiplex PCR. This table has more than 200,000 clones, approximately 80% appearing once. Sequencing was performed on PBMCs. The receptors were gathered from a girl aged 10 to 17 in good health and CMV-seronegative. Each CDR3 is given with its conserved first and last residue. The D gene is left open where the match is weak. Size values are once, few and many counts, or a class for expanded clones, and some rows have none.

>-|TRBV25-1|TRBJ1-3|TRBD1
TGTGCCAGCAGTGACCGGGACAGCCGACTCTCTGGAAACACCATATATTTT
CASSDRDSRLSGNTIYF
>-|TRBV6-5|TRBJ2-7|-
TGTGCCAGCAAAGGGGGTTACGAGCAGTACTTC
CASKGGYEQYF
>-|TRBV30|TRBJ1-1|TRBD1
TGTGCCCGTGAACGGGGGACAGGGTTTATCGGAGCTAACACTGAAGCTTTCTTT
CARERGTGFIGANTEAFF
>-|TRBV2|TRBJ1-4|TRBD1
TGTGCCGCTTCGGGACAGGCTAATGAAAAACTGTTTTTT
CAASGQANEKLFF
>-|TRBV9|TRBJ1-1|TRBD1
TGTGCCAGCAGCACGGGACAGGGGATGAACACTGAAGCTTTCTTT
CASSTGQGMNTEAFF
>-|TRBV7-9|TRBJ1-1|TRBD1
TGTGCCAGCAGCTTAGGACAGGGTATGAACACTGAAGCTTTCTTT
CASSLGQGMNTEAFF
>-|TRBV27|TRBJ1-2|TRBD1
TGTGCCAGCCGTTTGTGGGCAGGGGGCCCGCCTGGGGGCTACACCTTC
CASRLWAGGPPGGYTF
>-|TRBV28|TRBJ1-1|-
TGTGCCAGCAGTTTATTTCAGGGTATCGGGGCTTTCTTT
CASSLFQGIGAFF
>-|TRBV28|TRBJ2-2|TRBD2
TGTGCCAGCAGTTTATACTGGACTAGCGGGAGCGGAGGCGGGGAGCTGTTTTTT
CASSLYWTSGSGGGELFF
>-|TRBV7-9|TRBJ2-1|-
TGTGCCAGCTTAAAAGGGAGAGGGTCAGGCAATGAGCAGTTCTTC
CASLKGRGSGNEQFF
>-|TRBV5-1|TRBJ1-6|TRBD1
TGCGCCAGCAGTTTGACAGGGGGAGGAAATTCACCCCTCCACTTT
CASSLTGGGNSPLHF
>-|TRBV5-1|TRBJ1-1|-
TGCGCCAGCAGCTCCCAAAACAGGGTGACGAACACTGAAGCTTTCTTT
CASSSQNRVTNTEAFF
>-|TRBV27|TRBJ2-5|TRBD1
TGTGCCAGAAGGACAGGGAACCTACAAGAGACCCAGTACTTC
CARRTGNLQETQYF
>few|TRBV5-4|TRBJ2-3|TRBD2
TGTGCCAGCAGCCTGGGACTAGCGGGAGATACGCAGTATTTT
CASSLGLAGDTQYF
>-|TRBV19|TRBJ1-5|-
TGTGCCAGTAGTATAGTCCCCGGAAAGGGAGGGGGCAATCAGCCCCAGCATTTT
CASSIVPGKGGGNQPQHF
>-|TRBV12-5|TRBJ2-2|TRBD2
TGTGCTAGTGGTTTGGTACTTTGGGGGGGAATTTCTAACACCGGGGAGCTGTTTTTT
CASGLVLWGGISNTGELFF
>few|TRBV5-6|TRBJ1-2|-
TGTGCCAGCAGCCCCCAGGCGGGAACCCATGGCTACACCTTC
CASSPQAGTHGYTF
>few|TRBV4-1|TRBJ1-3|-
TGCGCCAGCAGCCAAGATGAGGTAACTGGAAACACCATATATTTT
CASSQDEVTGNTIYF
>-|TRBV28|TRBJ1-3|TRBD1
TGTGCCAGCGAGACCCGGGACAGGGAATTTGGAAACACCATATATTTT
CASETRDREFGNTIYF
>-|TRBV7-9|TRBJ1-2|-
TGTTCCAGCAGCCCAGACTATGGCTACACCTTC
CSSSPDYGYTF
>-|TRBV5-5|TRBJ1-1|TRBD1
TGTGCCAGCAGCTGGGACAGGGGAAGGGCCACTGAAGCTTTCTTT
CASSWDRGRATEAFF
>-|TRBV7-3|TRBJ2-1|TRBD2
TGTGCCAGCAGCTACGGACTAGCGGGAGGTCCGAGCTCCTACAATGAGCAGTTCTTC
CASSYGLAGGPSSYNEQFF
>-|TRBV9|TRBJ1-3|-
TGTGCCAGCAGCGCAGTTAACTCTGGAAACACCATATATTTT
CASSAVNSGNTIYF
>-|TRBV18|TRBJ2-7|-
TGTGCCAGCTCACCACTCCCAGTCCACGCTATAGACAGCTCCTACGAGCAGTACTTC
CASSPLPVHAIDSSYEQYF
>-|TRBV7-2|TRBJ1-2|TRBD1
TGTGCCAGCAGCCCTACAGGGGGCGCAGGGAACGGCTACACCTTT
CASSPTGGAGNGYTF
>few|TRBV5-6|TRBJ1-5|-
TGTGCCAGCAGCTGGGGCGGCAATCAGCCCCAGCATTTT
CASSWGGNQPQHF
>-|TRBV7-9|TRBJ2-7|TRBD1
TGTGCCAGCAGAGGGGTCGCCGGCCCCCGACAGACAGGGACCTACGAGCAGTACTTC
CASRGVAGPRQTGTYEQYF
>-|TRBV19|TRBJ1-5|TRBD1
TGTGCCAGTAGTATGTTAGGACAGGGATATAGTAATCAGCCCCAGCATTTT
CASSMLGQGYSNQPQHF
>-|TRBV7-3|TRBJ1-1|TRBD1
TGTGCCAGCAGCGCCGCAGGGGGCCGAGGGACTGAAGCTTTCTTT
CASSAAGGRGTEAFF
>-|TRBV6-6|TRBJ1-2|TRBD1
TGTGCCAGCAGCCGAGACAGGGGGCGATCCGTCTATGGCTACACCTTC
CASSRDRGRSVYGYTF
>-|TRBV30|TRBJ1-6|TRBD1
TGTGCCTGGAGTGTAGACAGGGGACCGGGGAATTCACCCCTCCACTTT
CAWSVDRGPGNSPLHF
>-|TRBV15|TRBJ2-1|-
TGTGCCACCAGCAGGCCCGGGACACCGAATGAGCAGTTCTTC
CATSRPGTPNEQFF
>few|TRBV4-2|TRBJ2-3|TRBD2
TGTGCCAGCAGCCAAGAGGGCGGGGGGGCAGCAGATACGCAGTATTTT
CASSQEGGGAADTQYF
>-|TRBV28|TRBJ1-6|-
TGTGCCAGCAGCCTCGGGGGTTCACCCCTCCACTTT
CASSLGGSPLHF
>-|TRBV9|TRBJ1-4|-
TGTGCCAGCAGCGTAGGTGGAGCGACTAATGAAAAACTGTTTTTT
CASSVGGATNEKLFF
>few|TRBV10-1|TRBJ1-1|TRBD1
TGCGCCAGCAAACAGGGGTTTGGGACTGAAGCTTTCTTT
CASKQGFGTEAFF
>once|TRBV13|TRBJ2-7|TRBD1
TGTGCCAGCAGCTTAGGGCAGGGGGCAACCTACGAGCAGTACTTC
CASSLGQGATYEQYF
>-|TRBV30|TRBJ1-2|-
TGTGCCTGGAGAGTTACGGGTAGCTATGGCTACACCTTC
CAWRVTGSYGYTF
>-|TRBV28|TRBJ1-4|-
TGTGCCAGCAGACCTTCGACACAGCTGGTTGAAAAACTGTTTTTT
CASRPSTQLVEKLFF
>-|TRBV6-6|TRBJ1-2|TRBD1
TGTGCCAGCAGTCGGACAGGGATAGCTAACTATGGCTACACCTTC
CASSRTGIANYGYTF
>few|TRBV4-2|TRBJ1-1|-
TGTGCCAGCAGCCGGACTCTTTCCTCGAAAGCTGAAGCTTTCTTT
CASSRTLSSKAEAFF
>once|TRBV5-1|TRBJ1-5|-
TGCGCCAGCAGCTTGGAACCGGGGGGCAATCAGCCCCAGCATTTT
CASSLEPGGNQPQHF
>-|TRBV29-1|TRBJ2-6|TRBD2
TGCAGCGTCGCCAACCCCCGGGAGGGCTCTGGGGCCAACGTCCTGACTTTC
CSVANPREGSGANVLTF
>-|TRBV7-8|TRBJ1-5|TRBD1
TGTGCCAGCAGCCCAGGGACAGCTCAGCCCCAGCATTTT
CASSPGTAQPQHF
>-|TRBV30|TRBJ2-7|TRBD2
TGTGCCTGGACCCCGGGGACTAGCGGGAGCTCCTACGAGCAGTACTTC
CAWTPGTSGSSYEQYF
>-|TRBV10-1|TRBJ1-5|TRBD1
TGCGCCAGCAGGGATCGACAGGGCGCCTCTCGGAATCAGCCCCAGCATTTT
CASRDRQGASRNQPQHF
>-|TRBV7-3|TRBJ2-3|TRBD1
TGTGCCAGCAGCACAGGACAGGGCACAGATACGCAGTATTTT
CASSTGQGTDTQYF
>-|TRBV28|TRBJ1-1|TRBD1
TGTGCCAGCAGTTTATTTGGACAGGGACGCATGAACACTGAAGCTTTCTTT
CASSLFGQGRMNTEAFF